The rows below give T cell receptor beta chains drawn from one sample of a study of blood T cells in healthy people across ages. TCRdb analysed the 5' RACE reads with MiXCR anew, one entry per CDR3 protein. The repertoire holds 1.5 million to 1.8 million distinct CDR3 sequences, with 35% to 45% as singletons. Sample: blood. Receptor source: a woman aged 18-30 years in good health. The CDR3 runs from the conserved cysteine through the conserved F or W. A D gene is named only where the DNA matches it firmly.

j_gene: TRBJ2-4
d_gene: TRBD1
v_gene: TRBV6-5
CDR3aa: CASTETGGGNIQYF

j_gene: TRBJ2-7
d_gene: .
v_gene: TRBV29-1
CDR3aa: CSVQGQDSYEQYF

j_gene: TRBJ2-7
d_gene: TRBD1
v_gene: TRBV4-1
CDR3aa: CASSQGGTGPYEQYF

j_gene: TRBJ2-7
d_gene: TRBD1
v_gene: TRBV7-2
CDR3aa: CASSLGAGTAFDEQYF

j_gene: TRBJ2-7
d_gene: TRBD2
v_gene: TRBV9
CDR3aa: CASSEAGETPYEQYF

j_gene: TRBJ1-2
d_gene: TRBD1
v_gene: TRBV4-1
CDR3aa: CASSQVQGTDGYTF

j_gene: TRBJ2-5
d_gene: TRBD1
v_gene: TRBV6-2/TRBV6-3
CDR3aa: CASSSGQPSQETQYF

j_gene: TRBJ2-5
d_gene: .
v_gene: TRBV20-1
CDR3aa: CSAPHPYTETQYF

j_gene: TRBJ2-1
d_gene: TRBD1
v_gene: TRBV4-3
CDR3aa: CASRTGTRANEQFF

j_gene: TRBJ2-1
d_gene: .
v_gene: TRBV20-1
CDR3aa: CSAFGGLSYNEQFF

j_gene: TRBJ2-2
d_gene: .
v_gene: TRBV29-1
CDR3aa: CSVVRNTGELFF

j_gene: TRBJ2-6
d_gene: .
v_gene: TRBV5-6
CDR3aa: CASSLGRMVSGANVLTF

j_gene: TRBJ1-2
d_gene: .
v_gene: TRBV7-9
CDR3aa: CASGVQGRSGYTF

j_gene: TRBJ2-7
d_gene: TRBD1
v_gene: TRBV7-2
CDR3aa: CASSYRGFSYEQYF

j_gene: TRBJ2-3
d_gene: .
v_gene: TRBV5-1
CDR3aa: CASSTQQGSLTDTQYF

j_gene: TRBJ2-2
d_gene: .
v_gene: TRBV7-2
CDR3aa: CASNLPLATGELFF

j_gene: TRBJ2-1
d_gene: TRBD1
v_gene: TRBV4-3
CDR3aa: CASSQDSRGRYNEQFF

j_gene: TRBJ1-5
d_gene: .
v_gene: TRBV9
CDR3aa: CASSVDPVDQPQHF

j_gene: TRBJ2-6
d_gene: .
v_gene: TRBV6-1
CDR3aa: CASSADSSGANVLTF

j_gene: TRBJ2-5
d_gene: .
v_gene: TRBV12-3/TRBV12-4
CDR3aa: CASSKIGGETRYF

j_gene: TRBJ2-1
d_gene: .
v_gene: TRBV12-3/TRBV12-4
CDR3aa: CASMDTSGFYNEQFF

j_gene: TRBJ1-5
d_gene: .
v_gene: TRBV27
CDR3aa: CASSTWGGRPQHF

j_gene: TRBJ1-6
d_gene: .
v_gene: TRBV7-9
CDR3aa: CASSRPENNSPLHF

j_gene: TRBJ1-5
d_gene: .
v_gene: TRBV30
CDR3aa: CAWSDTGGGQPQHF

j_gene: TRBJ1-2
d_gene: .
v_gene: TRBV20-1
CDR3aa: CSAVLRDLYGYTF

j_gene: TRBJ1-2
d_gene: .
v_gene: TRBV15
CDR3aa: CATSRESGHGYTF

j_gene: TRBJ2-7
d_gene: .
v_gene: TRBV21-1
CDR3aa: CASTPGLAGPYEQYF

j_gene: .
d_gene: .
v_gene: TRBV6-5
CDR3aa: CASSYVVSAHEQYF

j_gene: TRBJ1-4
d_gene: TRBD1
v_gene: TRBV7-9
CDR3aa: CASSPGTGGTNEKLFF

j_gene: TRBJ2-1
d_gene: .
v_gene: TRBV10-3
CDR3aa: CAVSSEQAREQFF

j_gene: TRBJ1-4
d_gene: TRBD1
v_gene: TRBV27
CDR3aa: CASSNSPGQLNEKLFF

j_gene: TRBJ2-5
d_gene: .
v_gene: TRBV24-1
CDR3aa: CATSDYRRGLQETQYF

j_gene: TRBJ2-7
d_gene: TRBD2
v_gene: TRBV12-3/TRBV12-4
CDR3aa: CASSQWTSGYEQYF

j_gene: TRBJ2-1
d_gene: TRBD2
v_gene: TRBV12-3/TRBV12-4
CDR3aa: CASSRTSGRIDHEQFF

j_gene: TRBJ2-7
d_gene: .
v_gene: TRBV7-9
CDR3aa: CASSLRGTGYEQYF

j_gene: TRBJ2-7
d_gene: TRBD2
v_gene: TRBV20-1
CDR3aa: CSAKSSGITDEQYF

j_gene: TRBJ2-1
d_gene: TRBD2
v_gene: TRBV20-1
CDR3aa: CSASLAGAHEQFF

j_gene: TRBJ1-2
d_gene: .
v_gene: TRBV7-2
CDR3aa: CASSPSGGAGYGYTF

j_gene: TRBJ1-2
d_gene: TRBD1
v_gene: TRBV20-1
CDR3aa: CSASNTGTGNYGYTF

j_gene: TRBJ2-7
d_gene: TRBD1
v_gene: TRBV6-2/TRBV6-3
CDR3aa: CASKDRATSYEQYF

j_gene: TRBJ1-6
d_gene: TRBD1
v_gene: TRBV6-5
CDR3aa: CASSPDRANSPLHF

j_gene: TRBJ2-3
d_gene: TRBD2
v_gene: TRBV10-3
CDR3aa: CAIRSTSGTSLTDTQYF

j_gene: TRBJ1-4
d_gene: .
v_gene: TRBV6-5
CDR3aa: CASSSQRTPGGKLFF

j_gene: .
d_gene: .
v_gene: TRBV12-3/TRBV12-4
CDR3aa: CASSLHLGAEQYF

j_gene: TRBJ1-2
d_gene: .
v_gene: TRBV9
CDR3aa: CASSARQRTDNNYGYTF

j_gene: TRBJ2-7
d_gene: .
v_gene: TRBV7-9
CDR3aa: CASSLDGVGEQYF

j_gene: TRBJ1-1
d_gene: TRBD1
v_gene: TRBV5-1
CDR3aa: CASSLGEWWTGGALGEAFF

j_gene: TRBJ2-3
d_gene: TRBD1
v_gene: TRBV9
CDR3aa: CASSVHLGYRGVTDTQYF